The present TCR beta chain was sequenced within a study of cytomegalovirus exposure and HLA in healthy donors. Study-level findings and limits: Later analysis identified several of the most significant clusters that appeared linked to common viral pathogens. Reports indicated that the classifier achieved high specificity and sensitivity in diagnosing cytomegalovirus status.

The PCR contained 60 Vbeta and 13 Jbeta primers. Sequenced by immunoSEQ multiplex PCR; TCRdb stores in-frame clones only, minus some. Among 200,000 to 250,000 clones listed, about 85% were seen once. The germline V gene encodes CDR1 SEHNR and CDR2 FQNEAQ (reference sequence). This CDR3 has 16 amino acids. This clone was recorded only once. Its cognate antigen is unknown. An end of the junction differs from the germline gene, which may be a read error. The chain joins TRBV7-9 to TRBJ2-5, with 12 bases aligning to TRBD1. The clonotype was recovered from a woman between 50 and 59 years old in good health and CMV-seropositive. The sample taken for sequencing was PBMCs. The CDR3 here is CSSSSTGTGGGETQYF. The DNA of the CDR3 is TGTTCCAGCAGCTCAACCGGGACAGGGGGCGGAGAGACCCAGTACTTC. The full variable domain, with the rest looked up from reference TRBV7-9 and TRBJ2-5, is DTGVSQNPRHKITKRGQNVTFRCDPISEHNRLYWYRQTLGQGPEFLTYFQNEAQLEKSRLLSDRFSAERPKGSFSTLEIQRTEQGDSAMYLCSSSSTGTGGGETQYFGPGTRLLVL.